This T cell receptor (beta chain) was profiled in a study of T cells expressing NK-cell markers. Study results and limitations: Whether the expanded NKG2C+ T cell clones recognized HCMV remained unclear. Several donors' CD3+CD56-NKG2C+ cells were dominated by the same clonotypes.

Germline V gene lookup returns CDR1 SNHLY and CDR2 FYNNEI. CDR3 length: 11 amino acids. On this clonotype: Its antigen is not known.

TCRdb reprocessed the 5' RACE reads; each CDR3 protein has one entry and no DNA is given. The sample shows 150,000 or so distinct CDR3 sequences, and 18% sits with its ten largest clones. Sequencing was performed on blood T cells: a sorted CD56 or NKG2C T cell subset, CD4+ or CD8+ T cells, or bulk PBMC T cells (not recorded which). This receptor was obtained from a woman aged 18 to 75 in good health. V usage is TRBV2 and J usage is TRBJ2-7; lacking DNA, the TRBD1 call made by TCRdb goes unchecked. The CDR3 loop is CASSESGKQYF.